This is a list of T cell receptor beta chains from one sample in a study of T cell responses to AZD1222 COVID-19 vaccine. This table comes from immunoSEQ multiplex PCR, and its TCRdb copy is limited to in-frame clones, with some not included. The sample records 130,000 to 150,000 clones, about 92% being singletons. Sequenced here: peripheral blood, sampled on day 0 of AZD1222 vaccination. These receptors all stem from an adult in good health. Each CDR3 is given with its conserved first and last residue. Fields, in order: clone size, D gene, J gene, V gene, CDR3 protein, CDR3 DNA. A D gene is named only where the DNA matches it firmly. Clone size, where shown, is once, few, many, or a class for clones that have expanded.

>-|-|TRBJ2-3|TRBV18
CASSPLPSGTDTQYF
TGTGCCAGCTCACCACTTCCTAGCGGCACAGATACGCAGTATTTT
>-|TRBD1|TRBJ2-1|TRBV7-9
CASSSPGGIYEQFF
TGTGCCAGCAGTTCCCCAGGGGGCATATATGAGCAGTTCTTC
>-|-|TRBJ1-1|TRBV6-1
CASSVGGGRGNTEAFF
TGTGCCAGCAGTGTCGGTGGAGGGCGGGGGAACACTGAAGCTTTCTTT
>-|-|TRBJ1-2|TRBV21-1
CASSDPGQGVLGYGYTF
TGTGCCAGCAGCGACCCGGGACAGGGTGTCTTAGGCTATGGCTACACCTTC
>-|-|TRBJ1-2|TRBV7-2
CASSLSDYGYTF
TGTGCCAGCAGCCTCTCTGACTATGGCTACACCTTC
>-|TRBD2|TRBJ2-4|TRBV6-5
CASSQGLAGERYF
TGTGCCAGCAGCCAAGGGCTAGCGGGAGAGCGGTACTTC
>-|-|TRBJ2-2|TRBV5-6
CASSRGASEDTGELFF
TGTGCCAGCAGCCGAGGGGCTAGCGAGGACACCGGGGAGCTGTTTTTT
>-|TRBD1|TRBJ2-3|TRBV2
CASSESRDRGLPTQYF
TGTGCCAGCAGTGAGTCCCGGGACAGGGGCCTACCTACGCAGTATTTT
>-|-|TRBJ1-5|TRBV27
CASSWRFEQPQHF
TGTGCCAGCAGTTGGAGGTTTGAGCAGCCCCAGCATTTT
>-|TRBD1|TRBJ1-1|TRBV5-1
CASSPGTGLFDTEAFF
TGCGCCAGCAGCCCGGGGACAGGGTTATTCGACACTGAAGCTTTCTTT
>-|-|TRBJ1-2|TRBV7-9
CASSPVRGDGYTF
TGTGCCAGCAGCCCAGTTCGTGGGGATGGCTACACCTTC
>-|-|TRBJ1-6|TRBV6-1
CASSEGSPLHF
TGTGCCAGCAGTGAAGGTTCACCCCTCCACTTT
>once|TRBD1|TRBJ1-2|TRBV28
CASSLGRTGNYGYTF
TGTGCCAGCAGTTTGGGCCGGACAGGCAACTATGGCTACACCTTC
>-|-|TRBJ1-2|TRBV12-3/TRBV12-4
CASSWDGGYGYTF
TGTGCCAGCAGTTGGGACGGGGGCTATGGCTACACCTTC
>-|TRBD2|TRBJ2-1|TRBV3-1/TRBV3-2
CASSPDSSGSSEQFF
TGTGCCAGCAGCCCCGACTCTAGCGGGAGTAGTGAGCAGTTCTTC
>-|TRBD2|TRBJ2-7|TRBV7-9
CASSHSAGGREQYF
TGTGCCAGCAGCCACTCAGCGGGAGGGCGCGAGCAGTACTTC
>-|-|TRBJ2-1|TRBV5-4
CASSSPSQGNEQFF
TGTGCCAGCAGCTCTCCCTCCCAGGGAAATGAGCAGTTCTTC
>few|TRBD2|TRBJ2-7|TRBV5-4
CASNKGTSGTYEQYF
TGTGCCAGTAATAAAGGGACTAGCGGAACCTACGAGCAGTACTTC
>-|TRBD2|TRBJ2-2|TRBV4-1
CASSHRSGSANTGELFF
TGCGCCAGCAGCCACCGTAGCGGGAGCGCGAACACCGGGGAGCTGTTTTTT
>-|-|TRBJ1-6|TRBV9
CASSVGHNSPLHF
TGTGCCAGCAGCGTAGGCCATAATTCACCCCTCCACTTT
>-|-|TRBJ2-5|TRBV7-3
CASSSSYVETQYF
TGTGCCAGCAGCTCTTCTTACGTGGAGACCCAGTACTTC
>-|TRBD2|TRBJ2-2|TRBV23-1
CASGGTSGIPGELFF
TGCGCCAGCGGGGGGACTAGCGGGATCCCCGGGGAGCTGTTTTTT
>-|TRBD1|TRBJ1-4|TRBV5-1
CASAPGGPGEKLFF
TGCGCCAGCGCCCCAGGGGGCCCCGGAGAAAAACTGTTTTTT
>-|-|TRBJ1-4|TRBV7-8
CASSLVGGAVYEKLFF
TGTGCCAGCAGCTTAGTGGGGGGGGCTGTATATGAAAAACTGTTTTTT
>-|-|TRBJ1-1|TRBV6-5
CASTRDWENTEAFF
TGTGCCAGCACAAGGGACTGGGAGAACACTGAAGCTTTCTTT
>-|-|TRBJ2-7|TRBV12-3/TRBV12-4
CASSYRGLQYF
TGTGCCAGCAGTTACCGGGGCCTACAGTACTTC
>-|-|TRBJ1-1|TRBV11-3
CASSLGSHTEAFF
TGTGCCAGCAGCTTGGGCAGTCACACTGAAGCTTTCTTT
>-|TRBD1|TRBJ1-5|TRBV7-8
CASTRTGSNQPQHF
TGTGCCAGCACCCGGACAGGGAGCAATCAGCCCCAGCATTTT
>-|-|TRBJ1-5|TRBV9
CASSVENRALPFNQPQHF
TGTGCCAGCAGCGTAGAAAACAGGGCGCTCCCCTTCAATCAGCCCCAGCATTTT
>-|-|TRBJ1-2|TRBV6-5
CASSSTGSKGYTF
TGTGCCAGCAGTTCAACAGGATCGAAAGGCTACACCTTC
>-|TRBD1|TRBJ2-7|TRBV30
CAWNVRAGTGISEQYF
TGTGCCTGGAATGTAAGGGCCGGGACAGGGATTTCCGAGCAGTACTTC
>-|-|TRBJ1-5|TRBV5-1
CASSLTGINQPQHF
TGCGCCAGCAGCTTAACAGGCATTAATCAGCCCCAGCATTTT
>once|-|TRBJ2-3|TRBV7-2
CASTRNGVGITDTQYF
TGTGCCAGCACGCGAAATGGAGTAGGGATCACAGATACGCAGTATTTT
>-|-|TRBJ1-2|TRBV2
CARSGQRANYGYTF
TGTGCCAGGAGTGGACAGCGAGCTAACTATGGCTACACCTTC
>-|-|TRBJ2-1|TRBV5-1
CASSLGWNEQFF
TGCGCCAGCAGCTTGGGTTGGAATGAGCAGTTCTTC
>-|-|TRBJ1-2|TRBV14
CASSRRNYGYTF
TGTGCCAGCAGCCGACGGAACTATGGCTACACCTTC
>-|-|TRBJ1-1|TRBV29-1
CSVALKIRNTEAFF
TGCAGCGTCGCTCTTAAAATTAGGAACACTGAAGCTTTCTTT
>-|-|TRBJ1-3|TRBV7-2
CASSPERGRNTIYF
TGTGCCAGCAGCCCCGAGAGGGGGAGAAACACCATATATTTT
>-|TRBD1|TRBJ1-5|TRBV12-5
CASGQETGTGNQPQHF
TGTGCTAGTGGACAAGAGACCGGGACAGGGAATCAGCCCCAGCATTTT
>once|-|TRBJ2-7|TRBV30
CAWSQRAPYEQYF
TGTGCCTGGAGCCAGCGGGCTCCCTACGAGCAGTACTTC
>few|TRBD2|TRBJ2-1|TRBV6-2/TRBV6-3
CASSLAGGPYNEQFF
TGTGCCAGCAGTTTAGCGGGAGGCCCGTACAATGAGCAGTTCTTC
>-|-|TRBJ1-6|TRBV7-2
CASSLRQAGAPLHF
TGTGCCAGCAGCTTAAGACAGGCTGGGGCACCCCTCCACTTT
>-|-|TRBJ1-6|TRBV28
CASSLRGRISPLHF
TGTGCCAGCAGTTTGCGGGGGCGTATTTCACCCCTCCACTTT
>-|-|TRBJ2-7|TRBV24-1
CATSDLKGTYEQYF
TGTGCCACCAGTGATTTGAAGGGAACCTACGAGCAGTACTTC
>-|TRBD2|TRBJ2-7|TRBV6-5
CASSYNSGRTNEQYF
TGTGCCAGCAGTTATAATAGCGGGAGAACCAACGAGCAGTACTTC
>-|TRBD1|TRBJ2-7|TRBV7-6
CASSRGQVYEQYF
TGTGCCAGCAGCCGCGGACAGGTCTACGAGCAGTACTTC
>-|-|TRBJ2-5|TRBV7-2
CASSPPGLRAETQYF
TGTGCCAGCAGCCCCCCTGGGCTGCGGGCCGAGACCCAGTACTTC
>-|-|TRBJ2-7|TRBV11-1
CASSAEGRGYEQYF
TGTGCCAGCAGCGCCGAGGGGCGCGGATACGAGCAGTACTTC
>-|-|TRBJ1-5|TRBV30
CAWSVRPGTTNTGGNQPQHF
TGTGCCTGGAGCGTTCGTCCGGGTACAACGAATACGGGTGGCAATCAGCCCCAGCATTTT